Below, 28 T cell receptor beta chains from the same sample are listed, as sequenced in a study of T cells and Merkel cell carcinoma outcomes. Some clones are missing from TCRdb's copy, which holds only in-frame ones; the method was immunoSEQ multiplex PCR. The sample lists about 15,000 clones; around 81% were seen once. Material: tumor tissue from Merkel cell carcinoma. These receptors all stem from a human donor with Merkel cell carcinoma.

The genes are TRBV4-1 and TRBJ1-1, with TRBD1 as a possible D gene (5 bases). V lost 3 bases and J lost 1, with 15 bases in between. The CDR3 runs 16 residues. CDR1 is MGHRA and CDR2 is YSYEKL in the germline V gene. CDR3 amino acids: CASSQESFRGNTEAFF. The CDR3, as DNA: TGCGCCAGCAGCCAGGAATCCTTTAGGGGGAACACTGAAGCTTTCTTT.

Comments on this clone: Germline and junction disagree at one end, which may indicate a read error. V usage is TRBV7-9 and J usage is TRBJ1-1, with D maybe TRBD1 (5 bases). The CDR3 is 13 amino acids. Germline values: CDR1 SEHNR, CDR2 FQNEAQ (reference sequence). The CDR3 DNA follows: TGTGCCAGCAGACGCGATGGGGCCACTGAAGTTTTCTTT. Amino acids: CASRRDGATEVFF.

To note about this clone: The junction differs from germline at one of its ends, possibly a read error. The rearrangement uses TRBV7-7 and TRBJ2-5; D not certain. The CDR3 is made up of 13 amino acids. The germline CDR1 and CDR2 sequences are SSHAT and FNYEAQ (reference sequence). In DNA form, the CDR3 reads TGTGCTAGCAGCTTCGGCATCCAAGAGACCCAGTACTTC. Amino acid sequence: CASSFGIQETQYF.

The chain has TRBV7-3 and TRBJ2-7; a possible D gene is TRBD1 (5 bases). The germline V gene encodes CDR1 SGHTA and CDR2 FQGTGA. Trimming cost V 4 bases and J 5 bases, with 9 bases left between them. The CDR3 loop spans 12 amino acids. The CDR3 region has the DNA TGTGCCAGCAGCTCCAGGGTCAACGAGCAGTACTTC. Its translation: CASSSRVNEQYF.

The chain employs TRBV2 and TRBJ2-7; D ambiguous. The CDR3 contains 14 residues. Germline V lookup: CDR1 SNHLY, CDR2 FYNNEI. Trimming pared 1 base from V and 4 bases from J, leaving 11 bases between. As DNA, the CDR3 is TGTGCCAGCAGTGAAGAAATACAGAGATACGAGCAGTACTTC. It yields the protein CASSEEIQRYEQYF.

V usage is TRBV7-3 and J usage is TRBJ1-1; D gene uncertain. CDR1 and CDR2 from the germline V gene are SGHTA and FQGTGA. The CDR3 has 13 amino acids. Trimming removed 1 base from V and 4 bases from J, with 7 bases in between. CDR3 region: CASSLKGVTEAFF. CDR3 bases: TGTGCCAGCAGCTTAAAAGGAGTCACTGAAGCTTTCTTT.

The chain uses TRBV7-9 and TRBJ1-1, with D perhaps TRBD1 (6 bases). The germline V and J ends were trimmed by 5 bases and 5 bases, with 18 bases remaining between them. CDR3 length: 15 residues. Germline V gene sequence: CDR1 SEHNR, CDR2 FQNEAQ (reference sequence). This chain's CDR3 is CASSASGARVTEAFF. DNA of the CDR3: TGTGCCAGCAGCGCCTCGGGGGCGCGGGTTACTGAAGCTTTCTTT.

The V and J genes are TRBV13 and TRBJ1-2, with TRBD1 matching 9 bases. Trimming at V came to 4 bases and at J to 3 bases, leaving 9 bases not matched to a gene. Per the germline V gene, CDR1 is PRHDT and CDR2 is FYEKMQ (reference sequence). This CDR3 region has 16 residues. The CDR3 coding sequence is TGTGCCAGCAGCTGGGGGGGACAGGGCTCTGACTATGGCTACACCTTC. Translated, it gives CASSWGGQGSDYGYTF.

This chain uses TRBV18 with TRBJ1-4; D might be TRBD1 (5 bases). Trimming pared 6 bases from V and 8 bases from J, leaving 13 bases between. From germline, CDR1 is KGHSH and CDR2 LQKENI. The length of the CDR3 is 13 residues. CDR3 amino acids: CASSGGIREKLFF. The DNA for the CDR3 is TGTGCCAGCTCTGGGGGTATTCGGGAAAAACTGTTTTTT.

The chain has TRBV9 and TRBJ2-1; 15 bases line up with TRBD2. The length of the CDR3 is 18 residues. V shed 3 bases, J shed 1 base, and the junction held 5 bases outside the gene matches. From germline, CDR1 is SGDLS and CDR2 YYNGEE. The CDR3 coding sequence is TGTGCCAGCAGCGGAGGGACTAGCGGGAGGAATTCCTACAATGAGCAGTTCTTC. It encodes CASSGGTSGRNSYNEQFF.

CDR3 in amino acids: CASSSGTSLTDTQYF. As DNA, the CDR3 is TGCGCCAGCAGCTCCGGGACTAGCTTGACAGATACGCAGTATTTT. The V gene is TRBV5-1, the J gene TRBJ2-3; 9 bases are a match to TRBD2. V lost 3 bases to trimming and J lost 3 bases; unmatched junction nucleotides: 5. Germline V gives CDR1 SGHRS, CDR2 YFSETQ. This CDR3 contains 15 residues.

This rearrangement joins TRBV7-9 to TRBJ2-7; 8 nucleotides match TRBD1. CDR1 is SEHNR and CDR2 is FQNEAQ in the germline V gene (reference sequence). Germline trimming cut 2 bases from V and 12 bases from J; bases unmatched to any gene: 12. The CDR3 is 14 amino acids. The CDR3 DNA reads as TGTGCCAGCAGCTTAAGTGCGGGACAGGTCAGTTTGTACTTC. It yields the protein CASSLSAGQVSLYF.

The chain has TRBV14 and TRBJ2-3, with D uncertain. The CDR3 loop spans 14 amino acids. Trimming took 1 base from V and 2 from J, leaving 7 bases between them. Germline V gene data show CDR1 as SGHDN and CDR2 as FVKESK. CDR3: CASSQVRNTDTQYF. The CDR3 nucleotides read TGTGCCAGCAGCCAAGTGCGGAACACAGATACGCAGTATTTT.

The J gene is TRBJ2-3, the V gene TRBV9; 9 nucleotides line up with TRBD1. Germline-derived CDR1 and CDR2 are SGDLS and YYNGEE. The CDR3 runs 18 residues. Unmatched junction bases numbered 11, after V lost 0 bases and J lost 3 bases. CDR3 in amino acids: CASSVAPQTGGITDTQYF. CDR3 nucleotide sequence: TGTGCCAGCAGCGTAGCCCCCCAGACAGGGGGGATAACAGATACGCAGTATTTT.

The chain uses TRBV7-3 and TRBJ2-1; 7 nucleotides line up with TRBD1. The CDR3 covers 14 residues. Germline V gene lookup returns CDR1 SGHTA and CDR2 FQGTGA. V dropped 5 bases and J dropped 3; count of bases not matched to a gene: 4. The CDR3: CASSQGVIYNEQFF. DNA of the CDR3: TGTGCCAGCAGCCAGGGGGTCATCTACAATGAGCAGTTCTTC.

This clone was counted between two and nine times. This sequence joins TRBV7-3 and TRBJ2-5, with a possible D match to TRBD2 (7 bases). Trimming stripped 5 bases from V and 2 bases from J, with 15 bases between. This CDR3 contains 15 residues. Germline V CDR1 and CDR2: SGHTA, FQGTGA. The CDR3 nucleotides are TGTGCCAGCAGCCCCGGAGGGGGGGATCAAGAGACCCAGTACTTC. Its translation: CASSPGGGDQETQYF.

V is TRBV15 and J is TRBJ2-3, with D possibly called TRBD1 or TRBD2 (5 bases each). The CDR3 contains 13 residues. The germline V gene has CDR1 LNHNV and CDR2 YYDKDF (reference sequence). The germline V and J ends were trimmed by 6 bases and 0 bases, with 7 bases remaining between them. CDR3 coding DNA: TGTGCCACCAGACGGGACAGCACAGATACGCAGTATTTT. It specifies CATRRDSTDTQYF.

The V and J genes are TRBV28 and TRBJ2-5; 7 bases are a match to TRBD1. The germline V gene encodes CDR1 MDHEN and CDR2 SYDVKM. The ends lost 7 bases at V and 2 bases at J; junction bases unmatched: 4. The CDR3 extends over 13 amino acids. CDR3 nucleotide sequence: TGTGCCAGCAACCTCAGGGGGCAAGAGACCCAGTACTTC. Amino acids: CASNLRGQETQYF.

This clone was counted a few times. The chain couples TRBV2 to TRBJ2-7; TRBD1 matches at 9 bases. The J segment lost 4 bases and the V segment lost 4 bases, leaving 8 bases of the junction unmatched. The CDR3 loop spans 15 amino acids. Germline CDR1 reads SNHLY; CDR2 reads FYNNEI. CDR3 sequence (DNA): TGTGCCAGCAGTGGGTCCTTGGACAGGGGATACGAGCAGTACTTC. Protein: CASSGSLDRGYEQYF. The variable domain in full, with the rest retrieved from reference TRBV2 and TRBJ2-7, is EPEVTQTPSHQVTQMGQEVILRCVPISNHLYFYWYRQILGQKVEFLVSFYNNEISEKSEIFDDQFSVERPDGSNFTLKIRSTKLEDSAMYFCASSGSLDRGYEQYFGPGTRLTVT.

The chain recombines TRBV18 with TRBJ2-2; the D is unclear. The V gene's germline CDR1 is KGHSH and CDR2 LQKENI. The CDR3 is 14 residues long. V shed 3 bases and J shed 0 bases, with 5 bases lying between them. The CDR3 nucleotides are TGTGCCAGCTCACCGACGGCGAACACCGGGGAGCTGTTTTTT. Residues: CASSPTANTGELFF.

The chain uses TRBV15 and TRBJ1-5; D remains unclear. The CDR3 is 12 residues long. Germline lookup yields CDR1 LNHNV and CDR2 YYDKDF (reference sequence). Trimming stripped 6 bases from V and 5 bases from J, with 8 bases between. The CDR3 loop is CATSTRDQPQHF. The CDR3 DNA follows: TGTGCCACCAGTACGAGGGATCAGCCCCAGCATTTT.

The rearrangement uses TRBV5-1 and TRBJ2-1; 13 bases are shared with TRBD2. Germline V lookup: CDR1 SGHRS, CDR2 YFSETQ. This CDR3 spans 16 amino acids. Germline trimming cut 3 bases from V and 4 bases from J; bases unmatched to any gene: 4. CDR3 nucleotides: TGCGCCAGCAGCTGGGAGACTAGCGGGGGGTACAATGAGCAGTTCTTC. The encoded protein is CASSWETSGGYNEQFF.

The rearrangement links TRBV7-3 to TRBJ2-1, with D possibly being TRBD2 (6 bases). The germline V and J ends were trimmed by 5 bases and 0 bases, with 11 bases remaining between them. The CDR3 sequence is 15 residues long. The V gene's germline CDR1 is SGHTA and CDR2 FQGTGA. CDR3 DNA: TGTGCCAGCAGCCGAGCGGGTAGCTCCTACAATGAGCAGTTCTTC. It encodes CASSRAGSSYNEQFF. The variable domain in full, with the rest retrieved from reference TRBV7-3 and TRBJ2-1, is GAGVSQTPSNKVTEKGKYVELRCDPISGHTALYWYRQSLGQGPEFLIYFQGTGAADDSGLPNDRFFAVRPEGSVSTLKIQRTERGDSAVYLCASSRAGSSYNEQFFGPGTRLTVL.

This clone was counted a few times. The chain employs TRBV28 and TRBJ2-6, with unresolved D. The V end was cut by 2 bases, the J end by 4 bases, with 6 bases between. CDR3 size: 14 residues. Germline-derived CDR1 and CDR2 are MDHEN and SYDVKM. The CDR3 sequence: CASSLGVGANVLTF. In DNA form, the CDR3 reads TGTGCCAGCAGTTTAGGGGTAGGGGCCAACGTCCTGACTTTC. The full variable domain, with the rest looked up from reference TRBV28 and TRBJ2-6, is DVKVTQSSRYLVKRTGEKVFLECVQDMDHENMFWYRQDPGLGLRLIYFSYDVKMKEKGDIPEGYSVSREKKERFSLILESASTNQTSMYLCASSLGVGANVLTFGAGSRLTVL.

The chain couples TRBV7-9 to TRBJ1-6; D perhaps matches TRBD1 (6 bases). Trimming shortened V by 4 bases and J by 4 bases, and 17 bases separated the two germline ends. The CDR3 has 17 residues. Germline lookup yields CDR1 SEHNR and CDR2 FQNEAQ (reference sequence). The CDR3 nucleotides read TGTGCCAGCAGCTCATCCCAACGGACAGATTATAATTCACCCCTCCACTTT. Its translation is CASSSSQRTDYNSPLHF. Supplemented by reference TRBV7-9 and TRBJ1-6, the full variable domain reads DTGVSQNPRHKITKRGQNVTFRCDPISEHNRLYWYRQTLGQGPEFLTYFQNEAQLEKSRLLSDRFSAERPKGSFSTLEIQRTEQGDSAMYLCASSSSQRTDYNSPLHFGNGTRLTVT.

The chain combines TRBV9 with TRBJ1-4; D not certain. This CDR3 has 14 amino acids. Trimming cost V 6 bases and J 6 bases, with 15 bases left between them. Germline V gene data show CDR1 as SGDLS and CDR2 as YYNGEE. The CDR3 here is CASTEAGPDEKLFF. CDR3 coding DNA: TGTGCCAGCACCGAAGCCGGACCGGATGAAAAACTGTTTTTT.

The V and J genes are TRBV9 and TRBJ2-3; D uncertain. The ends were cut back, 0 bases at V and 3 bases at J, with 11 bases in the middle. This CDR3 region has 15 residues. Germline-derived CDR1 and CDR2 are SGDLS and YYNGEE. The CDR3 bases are TGTGCCAGCAGCGTAGTGGCAGGTCGGACAGATACGCAGTATTTT. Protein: CASSVVAGRTDTQYF.

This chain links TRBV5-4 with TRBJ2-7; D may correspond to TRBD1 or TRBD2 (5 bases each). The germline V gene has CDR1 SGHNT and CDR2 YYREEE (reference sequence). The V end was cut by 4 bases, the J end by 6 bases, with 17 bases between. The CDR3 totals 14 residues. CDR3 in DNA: TGTGCCAGCAGCCTGGCTGGGGACGCAGGCGAGCAGTACTTC. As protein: CASSLAGDAGEQYF. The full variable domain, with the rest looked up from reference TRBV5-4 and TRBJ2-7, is ETGVTQSPTHLIKTRGQQVTLRCSSQSGHNTVSWYQQALGQGPQFIFQYYREEENGRGNFPPRFSGLQFPNYSSELNVNALELDDSALYLCASSLAGDAGEQYFGPGTRLTVT.